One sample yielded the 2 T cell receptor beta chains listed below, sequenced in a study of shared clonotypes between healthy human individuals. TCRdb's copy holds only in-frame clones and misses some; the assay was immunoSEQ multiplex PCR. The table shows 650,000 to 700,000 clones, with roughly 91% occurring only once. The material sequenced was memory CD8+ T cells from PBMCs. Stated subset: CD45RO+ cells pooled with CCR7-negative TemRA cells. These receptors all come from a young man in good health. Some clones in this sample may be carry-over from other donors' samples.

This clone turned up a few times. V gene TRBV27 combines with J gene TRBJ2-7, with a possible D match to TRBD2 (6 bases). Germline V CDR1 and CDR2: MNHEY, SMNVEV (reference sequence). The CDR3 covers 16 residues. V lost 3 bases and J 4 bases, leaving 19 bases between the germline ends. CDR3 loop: CASSFSVGGMAYEQYF. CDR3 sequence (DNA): TGTGCCAGCAGTTTCTCCGTCGGGGGTATGGCGTACGAGCAGTACTTC.

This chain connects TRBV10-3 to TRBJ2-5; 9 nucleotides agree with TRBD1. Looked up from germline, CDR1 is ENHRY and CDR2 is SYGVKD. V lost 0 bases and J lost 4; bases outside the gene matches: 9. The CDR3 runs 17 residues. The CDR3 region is CAISESGTGMYGETQYF. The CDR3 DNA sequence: TGTGCCATCAGTGAGTCCGGGACAGGGATGTATGGAGAGACCCAGTACTTC.